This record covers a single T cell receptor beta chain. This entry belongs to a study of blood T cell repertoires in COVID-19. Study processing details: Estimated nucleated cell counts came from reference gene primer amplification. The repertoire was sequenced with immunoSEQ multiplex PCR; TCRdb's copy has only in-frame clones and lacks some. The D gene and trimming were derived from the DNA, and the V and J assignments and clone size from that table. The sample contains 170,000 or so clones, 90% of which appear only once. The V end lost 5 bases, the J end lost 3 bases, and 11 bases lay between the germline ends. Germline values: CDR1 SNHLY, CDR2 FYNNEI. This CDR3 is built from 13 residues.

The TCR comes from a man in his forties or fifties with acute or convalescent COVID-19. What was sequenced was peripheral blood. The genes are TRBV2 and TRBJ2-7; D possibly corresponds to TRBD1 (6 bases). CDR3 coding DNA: TGTGCCAGCAGTTCCCGGGACAACTACGAGCAGTACTTC. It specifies CASSSRDNYEQYF.